This T cell receptor beta chain was retrieved from a study of tumor-infiltrating lymphocytes in localized non-small cell lung cancer. The study's findings and limits: Recurrence-free survival showed no association with tumor T-cell fraction.

About this clone itself: The antigen is undetermined.

The CDR3 runs to 12 residues. The germline V gene encodes CDR1 SGHAT and CDR2 FQNNGV. Trimming took off 2 bases at V and 4 bases at J, with 3 bases between the two ends. Produced via immunoSEQ multiplex PCR; TCRdb's table is partial and in-frame only. The sample has about 13,000 clones, 75% to 85% seen once. The sequencing input was lung tumor tissue. The clonotype originates from a human donor with non-small cell lung cancer. The chain combines TRBV11-2 with TRBJ2-1; D gene ambiguous. CDR3 sequence (DNA): TGTGCCAGCAGCTTACCTTACAATGAGCAGTTCTTC. Its protein is CASSLPYNEQFF.